This T cell receptor beta chain derives from a study of shared clonotypes between healthy human individuals. Overall study: Each donor's CD8 memory used one plate, CD8 naive two, each CD4 subset three. General study results and limits: Compared with memory subsets, naive subsets generally had larger estimated richness.

This CDR3 region has 16 residues. J lost 3 bases, V lost 6 bases, and 10 bases had no gene match. Germline CDR1 and CDR2: ENHRY and SYGVKD. In regard to this clone: As yet, its antigen is unknown.

Using immunoSEQ multiplex PCR, the repertoire was profiled, and TCRdb retains in-frame clones only, with some absent. The sample contains 2 million to 3 million clones, roughly 93% of which appear only once. The receptor was isolated from a young man in good health. Some clones in this sample may be carry-over from other donors' samples. The material sequenced was naive CD4+ T cells from PBMCs. Described subset: CD45RA+ positively selected. J is TRBJ2-7 and V is TRBV10-3, with TRBD2 matching over 11 bases. The CDR3 DNA is TGTGCCATCAGCCCAAGCCCGACTAGCGGGGTCTACGAGCAGTACTTC. Protein product: CAISPSPTSGVYEQYF.